The rows below give T cell receptor beta chains drawn from one sample of a study of T cell changes during pregnancy in multiple sclerosis. TCRdb's table, derived via immunoSEQ multiplex PCR, lists solely in-frame clones and lacks some. This table holds about 59,000 clones, about 92% found once. Source: peripheral blood, taken in the third trimester of pregnancy. These TCRs come from a female donor in good health, enrolled as a control in a pregnancy study. Both conserved end residues are part of each CDR3. D genes are given only for firm matches. Expanded clones are given a class, and other clones once, few, many or no size at all.

DNA: TGTGCCTGGAACCCCGGGACAGCAAGCCAAGAGACCCAGTACTTC; CDR3: CAWNPGTASQETQYF; D: TRBD1; J: TRBJ2-5; V: TRBV30; size: -
DNA: TGTGCCAGCAGCTTAGGGGTCGTGGGGAGTCATGGCTACACCTTC; CDR3: CASSLGVVGSHGYTF; D: -; J: TRBJ1-2; V: TRBV7-9; size: -
DNA: TGCCCCGTTAGGGGAGCGGGAGGGCCCGGAAACATTCAGTACTTC; CDR3: CPVRGAGGPGNIQYF; D: TRBD2; J: TRBJ2-4; V: TRBV29-1; size: -
DNA: TGCGCCAGCAGATACGGACTAGCGGGAGTTGACGAGCAGTACTTC; CDR3: CASRYGLAGVDEQYF; D: TRBD2; J: TRBJ2-7; V: TRBV5-1; size: -
DNA: TGTGCCAGCAGTGACCCGGGACTTACGCAGTATTTT; CDR3: CASSDPGLTQYF; D: -; J: TRBJ2-3; V: TRBV6-4; size: -
DNA: TGTGCCAGTAGTTTCGGACAGGGCAATCAGCCCCAGCATTTT; CDR3: CASSFGQGNQPQHF; D: TRBD1; J: TRBJ1-5; V: TRBV19; size: -
DNA: TGTGCCTGGAGTGTATATGGCGGGCAGTACTTC; CDR3: CAWSVYGGQYF; D: -; J: TRBJ2-7; V: TRBV30; size: -
DNA: TGTGCCAGCAGTCCTACCGGGACAGGGGGAGGGGAGCAGTACTTC; CDR3: CASSPTGTGGGEQYF; D: TRBD1; J: TRBJ2-7; V: TRBV7-2; size: once
DNA: TGTGCCAGCAGCCCTCGTCTGTCCTACGAGCAGTACTTC; CDR3: CASSPRLSYEQYF; D: -; J: TRBJ2-7; V: TRBV9; size: -
DNA: TGTGCCAACGGTTATAGGGCGCGGGACGCTTTCTTT; CDR3: CANGYRARDAFF; D: -; J: TRBJ1-1; V: TRBV2; size: -
DNA: TGTGCCAGCAGCGTAGGTTCCAGGGTGGCCACTGAAGCTTTCTTT; CDR3: CASSVGSRVATEAFF; D: -; J: TRBJ1-1; V: TRBV9; size: few
DNA: TGTGCCAGCAGCTTTGCGACTACCAATGAGCAGTTCTTC; CDR3: CASSFATTNEQFF; D: -; J: TRBJ2-1; V: TRBV28; size: -
DNA: TGTGCCAGCAGCCACGGACTAGCGGGGGGGAGGAGCACCGGGGAGCTGTTTTTT; CDR3: CASSHGLAGGRSTGELFF; D: TRBD2; J: TRBJ2-2; V: TRBV11-3; size: -
DNA: TGTGCCAGCGCGGGGGCGGGGACTACCCACTACTTC; CDR3: CASAGAGTTHYF; D: -; J: TRBJ2-7; V: TRBV2; size: -
DNA: TGTGCCAGCAGCTACTCCCTTCCCTCGGGGGTATCCTACGAGCAGTACTTC; CDR3: CASSYSLPSGVSYEQYF; D: -; J: TRBJ2-7; V: TRBV13; size: -
DNA: TGCAGCGTTGATCCAGCGGGGGGCAGTGAGCAGTTCTTC; CDR3: CSVDPAGGSEQFF; D: TRBD2; J: TRBJ2-1; V: TRBV29-1; size: -
DNA: TGTGCCAGCTCTCGAACAGGGAACACTGAAGCTTTCTTT; CDR3: CASSRTGNTEAFF; D: -; J: TRBJ1-1; V: TRBV18; size: few